The clone carrying this TCR beta chain was counted only a few times. Its antigen is as yet unknown. Libraries were prepared by immunoSEQ multiplex PCR; TCRdb keeps only in-frame clonotypes and omits some of them. The sample lists approximately 100,000 clones, around 80% seen once, with around 5% in the top ten. This entry belongs to a study of OX40 agonist ivuxolimab in advanced cancers. For the study at large: Patients were 65% to 85% male with ages roughly 20 to 90, mean approximately 55. Prior checkpoint blockade (anti-PD-1, anti-PD-L1 or anti-CTLA-4) was permitted; under 50% had it. Findings of the study overall: Some of the lowest clonal expansion was seen in partial responders at 0.1-3.0 mg/kg. CD4+ and CD8+ blood T cells expanded clonally by week 6 at 0.1 to 3.0 mg/kg.

The CDR3 totals 13 residues. The V gene lost 1 base and the J gene lost 8 bases, with 10 bases spanning the gap. Looked up from germline, CDR1 is SGHTS and CDR2 is YDEGEE. The chain links TRBV5-8 to TRBJ2-1; no firm D call. The TCR was taken from an adult with an advanced solid tumor such as melanoma, head and neck, liver or kidney cancer. Specimen: CD4+ or CD8+ T cells sorted from blood, collected in a trial of the OX40 agonist ivuxolimab. CDR3 DNA sequence: TGTGCCAGCAGCTTGATTGGATTGGATGAGCAGTTCTTC. Translated, it gives CASSLIGLDEQFF.